This note documents a single T cell receptor beta chain sequence. This clone was recorded a few times. Its antigen is currently not known. No quality values exist for individual bases; no much larger clone is one base distant. The data belong to a study of T cell clones after liver transplantation (dated by TCRdb to the late 2010s). Background for the entire study: The samples were obtained from ITN030ST, a randomized trial that attempted immunosuppression withdrawal within 2 years after liver transplantation. After a pre-transplant mixed lymphocyte reaction, TCRbeta sequencing was used to pinpoint donor-reactive T cell clones, which were subsequently tracked in post-transplant blood. Third party-reactive TCRbeta sequences were also identified from pre-transplant MLRs to serve as an antigen-independent comparator for donor-reactive sequences. Three of the eight recipients were HCV-positive; the others were transplanted for non-autoimmune, non-viral indications. No induction therapy was given to the subjects, and standard immunosuppression was administered until randomization at 12-24 months post-transplant. Tolerance was defined as complete immunosuppression withdrawal for at least one year with no rise in liver enzymes beyond twice the upper limit of normal. The study cohort included 8 liver transplant recipients, of whom 3 were classified as tolerant and 5 as non-tolerant. The paper's findings and limits, for the study overall: After accounting for repertoire turnover, donor-reactive detection was significantly reduced in 7 of 8 subjects for CD4 and 8 of 8 for CD8. Since no allograft tissue specimens were available, donor-reactive T cells may have migrated into the graft instead of being deleted. A greater decline was seen for donor-reactive sequences than for third party-reactive sequences, suggesting partial antigen-specific deletion unrelated to withdrawal success. A significant post-transplant decrease in circulating donor-reactive CD4 TCRbeta sequences was observed in 5 of 8 subjects, irrespective of tolerance or HCV status. Because of small, heterogeneous patient numbers and non-standardized post-transplant time points, the conclusions were only preliminary. Low numbers of available donor cells limited the measurable donor-reactive repertoire in two subjects.

The CDR3 measures 11 amino acids from cysteine to phenylalanine. The read is trimmed to its CDR3 DNA, 33 bases read in frame from base 1. Reading the germline V gene gives CDR1 LGHNA and CDR2 YSLEER. V is cut by 4 bases and J by 16 bases, and the space between the germline ends is 14 bases. Proliferating CFSE-low cells from the MLR were sequenced to define alloreactive TCRbeta sequences. In CFSE-MLRs, pre-transplant recipient cells were stimulated with donor PBMCs, splenocytes or lymph node cells, or with third-party PBMCs. All 8 studied subjects were randomized to immunosuppression withdrawal. The Qiagen DNeasy Blood and Tissue Kit was used for isolation of genomic DNA. Frozen genomic DNA underwent high-throughput TCRbeta CDR3 sequencing by immunoSEQ, including PCR amplification, mapping, bias correction and internal controls. The published analysis was carried out like this. Only productive rearrangements were retained, with each unique TCRbeta sequence defined by its CDR3 nucleotide sequence together with its V and J gene. For classification of a sequence as donor-reactive, at least 5-fold expansion in CFSE-low cells relative to unstimulated pre-transplant cells and a frequency of at least 0.01% were required. Minimum frequency thresholds were set for each subject on the basis of the unstimulated sample with the lowest template count, so that a detection power of at least 90% was ensured. Repertoire turnover was measured by Jensen-Shannon divergence between the top 1000 TCRbeta sequences post- and pre-transplant. Changes in detection of donor-reactive sequences were tested with two-sided Fisher's exact tests. Here the immuneACCESS table is served through TCRdb, limited to in-frame sequences with V and J called. Missing clones are a known gap in these copies; in checked studies unresolved V genes cover under half, and the rest lacks a known reason. Clone size and V and J calls were adopted from that table, with D and trimming inferred from the DNA. The sample profile shows around 5,600 clones; 30% of them were found once. The ten largest clones represent under 5.5% of the sample.

This receptor was identified in a human patient who received a liver transplant. After a transplant, some T cells may be the graft donor's own cells. Rearrangement joined TRBV4-3 to TRBJ2-1; the best D guess is TRBD2, with 6 bases matching. The sequenced sample consisted of CD4+ T cells from cultured PBMCs. The bases read TGCGCCAGCAGCCCGGGACTCTCCGTCTTCTTC. This encodes CASSPGLSVFF.